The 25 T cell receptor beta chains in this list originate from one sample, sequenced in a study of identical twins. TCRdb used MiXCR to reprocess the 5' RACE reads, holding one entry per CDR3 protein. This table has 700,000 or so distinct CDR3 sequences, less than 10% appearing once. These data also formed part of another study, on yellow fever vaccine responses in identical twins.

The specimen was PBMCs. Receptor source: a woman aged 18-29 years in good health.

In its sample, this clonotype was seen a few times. The CDR3 coding sequence is TGTGCCAGCTGGACCTTTACTGAAGCTTTCTTT. Translating gives CASWTFTEAFF. The chain carries TRBV6-5 and TRBJ1-1; D gene unclear. In germline, CDR1 is MNHEY, CDR2 SVGAGI. The V and J ends lost 8 bases and 5 bases respectively, with 9 bases between them. This CDR3 has 11 residues.

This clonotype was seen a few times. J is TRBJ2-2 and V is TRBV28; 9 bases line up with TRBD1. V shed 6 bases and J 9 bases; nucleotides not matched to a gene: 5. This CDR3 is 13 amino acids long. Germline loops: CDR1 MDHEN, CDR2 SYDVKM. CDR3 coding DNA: TGTGCCAGCAGGCGGACAGGGGTCAGGGAGCTGTTTTTT. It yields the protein CASRRTGVRELFF.

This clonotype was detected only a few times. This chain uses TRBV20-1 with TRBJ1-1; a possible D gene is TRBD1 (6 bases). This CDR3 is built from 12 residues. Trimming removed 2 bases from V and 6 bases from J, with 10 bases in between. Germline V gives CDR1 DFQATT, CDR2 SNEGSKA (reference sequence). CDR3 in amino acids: CSARKGVPEAFF. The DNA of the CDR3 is TGCAGTGCTAGAAAGGGGGTCCCTGAAGCTTTCTTT.

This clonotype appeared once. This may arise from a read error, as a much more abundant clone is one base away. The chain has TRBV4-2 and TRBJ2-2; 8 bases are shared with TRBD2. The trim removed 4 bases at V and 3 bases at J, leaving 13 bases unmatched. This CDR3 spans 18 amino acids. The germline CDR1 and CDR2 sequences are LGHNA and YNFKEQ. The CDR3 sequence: CASSPKGTSGQYTGELFF. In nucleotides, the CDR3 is TGTGCCAGCAGCCCGAAGGGTACTAGCGGCCAATACACCGGGGAGCTGTTTTTT.

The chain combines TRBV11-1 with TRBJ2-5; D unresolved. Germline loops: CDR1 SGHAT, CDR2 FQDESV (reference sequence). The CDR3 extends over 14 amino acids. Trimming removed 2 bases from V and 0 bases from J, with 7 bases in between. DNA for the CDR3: TGTGCCAGCAGCTTATCCTCCCACCAAGAGACCCAGTACTTC. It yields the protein CASSLSSHQETQYF.

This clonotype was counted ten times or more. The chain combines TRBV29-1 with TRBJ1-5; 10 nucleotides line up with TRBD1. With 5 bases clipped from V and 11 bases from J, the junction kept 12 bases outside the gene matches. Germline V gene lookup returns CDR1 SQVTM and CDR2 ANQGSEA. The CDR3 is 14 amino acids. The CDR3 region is CSVRDRGRPGAQHF. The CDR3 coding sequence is TGCAGCGTTAGGGACAGGGGCCGTCCGGGAGCCCAGCATTTT.

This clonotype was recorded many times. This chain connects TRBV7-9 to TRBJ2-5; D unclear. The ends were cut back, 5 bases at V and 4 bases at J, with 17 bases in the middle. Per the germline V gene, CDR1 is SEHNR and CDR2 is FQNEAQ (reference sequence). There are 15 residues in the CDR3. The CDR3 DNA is TGTGCCAGCAGCCTCCTATCGGCAGGACGAGAGACCCAGTACTTC. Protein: CASSLLSAGRETQYF.

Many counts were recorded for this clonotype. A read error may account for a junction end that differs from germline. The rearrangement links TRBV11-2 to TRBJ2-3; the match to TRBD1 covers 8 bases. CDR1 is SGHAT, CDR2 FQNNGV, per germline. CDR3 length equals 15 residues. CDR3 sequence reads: CASILNRGSTDTQYF. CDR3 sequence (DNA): TGTGCCAGCATCTTAAACAGGGGGAGCACAGATACGCAGTATTTT.

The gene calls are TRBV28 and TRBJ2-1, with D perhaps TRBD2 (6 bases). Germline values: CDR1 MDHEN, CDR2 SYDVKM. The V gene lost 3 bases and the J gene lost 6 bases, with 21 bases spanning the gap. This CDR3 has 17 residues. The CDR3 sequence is CASSFAEGPLLRNEQFF. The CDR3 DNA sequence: TGTGCCAGCAGTTTTGCGGAGGGTCCCTTACTCCGCAATGAGCAGTTCTTC. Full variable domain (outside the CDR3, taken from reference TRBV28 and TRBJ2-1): DVKVTQSSRYLVKRTGEKVFLECVQDMDHENMFWYRQDPGLGLRLIYFSYDVKMKEKGDIPEGYSVSREKKERFSLILESASTNQTSMYLCASSFAEGPLLRNEQFFGPGTRLTVL.

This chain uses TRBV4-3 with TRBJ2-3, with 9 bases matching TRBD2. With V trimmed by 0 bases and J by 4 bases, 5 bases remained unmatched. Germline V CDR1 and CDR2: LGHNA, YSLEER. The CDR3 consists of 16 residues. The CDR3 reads CASSQEVAGAPDTQYF. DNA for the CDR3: TGCGCCAGCAGCCAAGAGGTAGCGGGAGCGCCAGATACGCAGTATTTT.

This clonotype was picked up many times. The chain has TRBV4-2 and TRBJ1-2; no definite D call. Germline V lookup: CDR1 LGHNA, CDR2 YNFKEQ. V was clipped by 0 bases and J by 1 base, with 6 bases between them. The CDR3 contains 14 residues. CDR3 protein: CASSQELINYGYTF. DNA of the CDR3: TGTGCCAGCAGCCAAGAGTTAATTAACTATGGCTACACCTTC.

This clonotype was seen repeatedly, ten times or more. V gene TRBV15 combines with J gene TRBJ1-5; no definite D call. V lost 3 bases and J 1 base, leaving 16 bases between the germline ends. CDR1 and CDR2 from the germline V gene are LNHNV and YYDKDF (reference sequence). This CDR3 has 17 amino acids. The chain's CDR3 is CATSSGRTGKSNQPQHF. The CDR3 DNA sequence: TGTGCCACCAGCAGCGGCAGGACGGGCAAGAGCAATCAGCCCCAGCATTTT. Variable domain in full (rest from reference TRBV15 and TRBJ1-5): DAMVIQNPRYQVTQFGKPVTLSCSQTLNHNVMYWYQQKSSQAPKLLFHYYDKDFNNEADTPDNFQSRRPNTSFCFLDIRSPGLGDTAMYLCATSSGRTGKSNQPQHFGDGTRLSIL.

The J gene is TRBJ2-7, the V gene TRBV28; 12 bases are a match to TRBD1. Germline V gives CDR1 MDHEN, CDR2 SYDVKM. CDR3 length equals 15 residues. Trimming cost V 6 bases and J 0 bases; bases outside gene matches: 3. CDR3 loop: CASSGTGGVSYEQYF. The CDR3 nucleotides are TGTGCCAGCAGCGGGACAGGGGGCGTCTCCTACGAGCAGTACTTC.

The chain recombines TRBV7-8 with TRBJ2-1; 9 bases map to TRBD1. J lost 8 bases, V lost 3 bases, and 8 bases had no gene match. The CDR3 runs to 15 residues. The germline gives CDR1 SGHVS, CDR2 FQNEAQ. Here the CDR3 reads CASSFRDRAIDEQFF. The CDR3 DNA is TGTGCCAGCAGCTTCCGGGACAGGGCTATCGATGAGCAGTTCTTC. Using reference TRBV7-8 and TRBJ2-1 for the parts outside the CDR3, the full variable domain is GAGVSQSPRYKVAKRGQDVALRCDPISGHVSLFWYQQALGQGPEFLTYFQNEAQLDKSGLPSDRFFAERPEGSVSTLKIQRTQQEDSAVYLCASSFRDRAIDEQFFGPGTRLTVL.

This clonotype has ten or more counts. CDR3: CASSSPGLGGVQETQYF. CDR3 bases: TGCGCCAGCAGCTCCCCGGGTTTAGGCGGCGTTCAAGAGACCCAGTACTTC. The chain links TRBV5-1 to TRBJ2-5; D unresolved. There are 17 residues in the CDR3. Per germline, CDR1 SGHRS and CDR2 YFSETQ. V lost 3 bases, J lost 2 bases, and 20 bases lay in between.

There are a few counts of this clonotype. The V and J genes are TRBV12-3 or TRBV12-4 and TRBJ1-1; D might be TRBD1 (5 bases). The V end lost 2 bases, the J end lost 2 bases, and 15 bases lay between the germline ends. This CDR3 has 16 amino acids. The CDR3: CASSLRGRPPNTEAFF. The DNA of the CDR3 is TGTGCCAGCAGTTTACGGGGACGGCCGCCCAACACTGAAGCTTTCTTT.

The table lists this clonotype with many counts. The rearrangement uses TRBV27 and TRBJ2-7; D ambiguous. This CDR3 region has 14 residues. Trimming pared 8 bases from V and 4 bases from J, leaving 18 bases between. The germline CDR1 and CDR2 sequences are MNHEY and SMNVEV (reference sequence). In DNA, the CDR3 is TGTGCCAGCCGTATCACTACTAACGGGTACGAGCAGTACTTC. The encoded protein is CASRITTNGYEQYF.

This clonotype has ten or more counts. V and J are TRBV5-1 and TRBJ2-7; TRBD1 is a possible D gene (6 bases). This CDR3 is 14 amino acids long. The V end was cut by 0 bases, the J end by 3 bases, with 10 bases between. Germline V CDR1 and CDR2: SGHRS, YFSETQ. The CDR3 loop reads CASSLVQGIYEQYF. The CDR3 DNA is TGCGCCAGCAGCTTGGTTCAGGGGATCTACGAGCAGTACTTC.

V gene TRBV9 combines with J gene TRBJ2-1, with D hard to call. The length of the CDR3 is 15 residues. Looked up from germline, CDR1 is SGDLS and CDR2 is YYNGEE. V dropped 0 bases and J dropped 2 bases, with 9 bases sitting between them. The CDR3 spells CASSVGVVTYNEQFF. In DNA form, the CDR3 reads TGTGCCAGCAGCGTAGGAGTAGTCACCTACAATGAGCAGTTCTTC.

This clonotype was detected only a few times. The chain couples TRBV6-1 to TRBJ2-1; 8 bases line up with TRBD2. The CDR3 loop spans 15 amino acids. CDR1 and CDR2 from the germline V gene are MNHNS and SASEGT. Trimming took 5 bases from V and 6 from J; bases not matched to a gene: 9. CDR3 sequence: CASSPGLGPFNEQFF. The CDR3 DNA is TGTGCCAGCAGTCCGGGACTAGGGCCCTTCAATGAGCAGTTCTTC.

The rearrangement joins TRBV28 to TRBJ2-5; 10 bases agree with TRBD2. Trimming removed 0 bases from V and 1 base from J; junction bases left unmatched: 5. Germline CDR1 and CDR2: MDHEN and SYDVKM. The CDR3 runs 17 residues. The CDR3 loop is CASSLWASGSLQETQYF. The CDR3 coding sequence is TGTGCCAGCAGTTTATGGGCTAGCGGGAGCCTCCAAGAGACCCAGTACTTC.

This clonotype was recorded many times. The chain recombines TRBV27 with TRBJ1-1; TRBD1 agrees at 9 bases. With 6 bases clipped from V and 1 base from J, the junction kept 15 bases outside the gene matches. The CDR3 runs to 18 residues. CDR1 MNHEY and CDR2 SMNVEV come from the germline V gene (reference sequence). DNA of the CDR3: TGTGCCAGCAGACTGAAATGGGACAGGGTTTCGCGGAACACTGAAGCTTTCTTT. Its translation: CASRLKWDRVSRNTEAFF.

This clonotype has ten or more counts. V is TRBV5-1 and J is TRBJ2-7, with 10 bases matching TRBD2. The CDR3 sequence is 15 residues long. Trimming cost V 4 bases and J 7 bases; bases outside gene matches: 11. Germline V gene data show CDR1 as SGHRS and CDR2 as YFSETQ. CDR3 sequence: CASSRSSGGAREQYF. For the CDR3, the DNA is TGCGCCAGCAGCCGATCAAGCGGGGGGGCTCGGGAGCAGTACTTC. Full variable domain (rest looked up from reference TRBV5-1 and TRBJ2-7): KAGVTQTPRYLIKTRGQQVTLSCSPISGHRSVSWYQQTPGQGLQFLFEYFSETQRNKGNFPGRFSGRQFSNSRSEMNVSTLELGDSALYLCASSRSSGGAREQYFGPGTRLTVT.

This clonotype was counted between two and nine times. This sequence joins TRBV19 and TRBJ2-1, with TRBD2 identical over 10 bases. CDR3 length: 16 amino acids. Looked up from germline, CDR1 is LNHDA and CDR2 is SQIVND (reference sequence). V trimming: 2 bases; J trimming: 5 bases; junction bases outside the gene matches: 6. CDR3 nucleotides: TGTGCCAGTAGTATAACTAGCGGGGCAATGAACAATGAGCAGTTCTTC. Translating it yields CASSITSGAMNNEQFF.

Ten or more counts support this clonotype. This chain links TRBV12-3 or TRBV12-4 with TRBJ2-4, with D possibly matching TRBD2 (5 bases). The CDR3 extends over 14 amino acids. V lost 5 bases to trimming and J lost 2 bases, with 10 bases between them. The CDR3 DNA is TGTGCCAGCAGTGGCCCGGGGTCCAAAAACATTCAGTACTTC. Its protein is CASSGPGSKNIQYF.